This TCR beta chain was recovered during a study of control samples from healthy donors and cancer patients. The CDR3 contains 13 residues. From germline, CDR1 is LNHDA and CDR2 SQIVND (reference sequence). V gave up 6 bases and J gave up 4 bases, with 12 bases separating them. The repertoire was sequenced with immunoSEQ multiplex PCR; TCRdb's copy has only in-frame clones and lacks some. Of approximately 82,000 clones in the sample, 94% were seen once. This receptor was obtained from a woman aged 18-29 years in good health. Sequenced: blood. The chain is built from TRBV19 and TRBJ1-1, with D possibly TRBD1 on 6 matching bases. In nucleotides, the CDR3 is TGTGCCAGTAGCGAGAGACAGGTCACTGAAGCTTTCTTT. This sequence encodes CASSERQVTEAFF.